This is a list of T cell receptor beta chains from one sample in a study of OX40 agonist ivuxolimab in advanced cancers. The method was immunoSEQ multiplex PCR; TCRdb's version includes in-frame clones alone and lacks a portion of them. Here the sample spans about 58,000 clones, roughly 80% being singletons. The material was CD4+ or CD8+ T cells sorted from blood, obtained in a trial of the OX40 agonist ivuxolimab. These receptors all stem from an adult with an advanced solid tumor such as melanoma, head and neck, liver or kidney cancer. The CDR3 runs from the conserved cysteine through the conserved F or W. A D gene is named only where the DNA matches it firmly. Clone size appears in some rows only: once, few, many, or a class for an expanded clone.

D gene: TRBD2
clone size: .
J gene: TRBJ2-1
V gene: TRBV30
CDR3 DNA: TGTGCCTGGAGTGTAGGGGCGGGGGTGACGACCAATGAGCAGTTCTTC
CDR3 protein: CAWSVGAGVTTNEQFF

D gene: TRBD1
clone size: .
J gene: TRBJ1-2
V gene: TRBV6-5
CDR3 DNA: TGTGCCAGCAGGCAAACAGGGGGCGCCCACTATGGCTACACCTTC
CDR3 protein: CASRQTGGAHYGYTF

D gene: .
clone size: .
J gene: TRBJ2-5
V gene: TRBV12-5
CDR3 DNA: TGTGCTAGTGGTTTGGACCCCTCGACAGGCTCTTCGTTTAGGACCCAGTACTTC
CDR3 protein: CASGLDPSTGSSFRTQYF

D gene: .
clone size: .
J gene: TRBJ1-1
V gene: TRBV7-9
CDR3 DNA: TGTGCCAGCAACCATCAAAACACTGAAGCTTTCTTT
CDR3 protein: CASNHQNTEAFF

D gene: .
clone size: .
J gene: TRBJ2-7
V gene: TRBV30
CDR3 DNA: TGTGCCTGGAGTGGTGGCTACGAGCAGTACTTC
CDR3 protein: CAWSGGYEQYF

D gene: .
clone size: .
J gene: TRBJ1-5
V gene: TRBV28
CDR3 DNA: TGTGCCAGCAGCACCCCCGGCATTTGGGCCCAGCATTTT
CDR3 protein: CASSTPGIWAQHF

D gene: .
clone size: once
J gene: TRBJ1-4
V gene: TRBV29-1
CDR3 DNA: TGCAGCGCCCAGGGGTTGGGGAATGAAAAACTGTTTTTT
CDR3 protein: CSAQGLGNEKLFF

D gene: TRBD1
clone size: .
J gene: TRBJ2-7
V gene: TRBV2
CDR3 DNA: TGTGCCAGCACGGGACAGGGGGGCGTCTACGAGCAGTACTTC
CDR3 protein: CASTGQGGVYEQYF

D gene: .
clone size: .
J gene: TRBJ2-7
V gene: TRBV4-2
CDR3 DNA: TGTGCCAGCAGCCAAGGAACCCTTCTCTCCGAGCAGTACTTC
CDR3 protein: CASSQGTLLSEQYF

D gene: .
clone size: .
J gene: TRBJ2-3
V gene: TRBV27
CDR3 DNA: TGTGCCAGCACCAACACAGATACGCAGTATTTT
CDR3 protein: CASTNTDTQYF

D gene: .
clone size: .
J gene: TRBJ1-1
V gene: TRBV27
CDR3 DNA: TGTGCCAGCCGCAAGAACACTGAAGCTTTCTTT
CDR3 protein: CASRKNTEAFF

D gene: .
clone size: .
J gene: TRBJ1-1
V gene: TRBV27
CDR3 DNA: TGTGCCAGCAGTTTACAGAACACTGAAGCTTTCTTT
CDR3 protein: CASSLQNTEAFF

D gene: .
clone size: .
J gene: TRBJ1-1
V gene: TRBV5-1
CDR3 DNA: TGCGCCAGCAGCTTAGACAACTGGGGCACTGAAGCTTTCTTT
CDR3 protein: CASSLDNWGTEAFF

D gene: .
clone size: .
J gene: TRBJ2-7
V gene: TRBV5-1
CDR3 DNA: TGCGCCAGCAGCTTGGGTATTTCATACTACGAGCAGTACTTC
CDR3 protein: CASSLGISYYEQYF

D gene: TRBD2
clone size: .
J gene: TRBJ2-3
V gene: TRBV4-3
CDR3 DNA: TGCGCCAGCAGCCAAGCGGCTAGCGGGGGAGTCACAGATACGCAGTATTTT
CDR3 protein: CASSQAASGGVTDTQYF

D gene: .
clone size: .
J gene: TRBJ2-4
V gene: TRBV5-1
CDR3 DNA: TGCGCCAGCAGCTTGGGGGGTCTACGGACCACACTAAGGGGGTTAAGCGAAAACATTCAGTACTTC
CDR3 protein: CASSLGGLRTTLRGLSENIQYF

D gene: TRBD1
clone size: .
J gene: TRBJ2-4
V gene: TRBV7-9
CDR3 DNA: TGTGCCAGCAGCTTAGCCGGACAGGGGAACATTCAGTACTTC
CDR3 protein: CASSLAGQGNIQYF

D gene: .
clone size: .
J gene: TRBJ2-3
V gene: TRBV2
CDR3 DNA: TGTGCCAGCACAGCGACGGGCACAGATACGCAGTATTTT
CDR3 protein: CASTATGTDTQYF

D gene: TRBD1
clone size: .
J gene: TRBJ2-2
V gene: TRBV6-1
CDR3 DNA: TGTGCCAGCAGTGAGCCAGGGGACAGCTTTTTT
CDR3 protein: CASSEPGDSFF

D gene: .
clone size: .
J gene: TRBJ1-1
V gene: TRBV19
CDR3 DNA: TGTGCCAGTAGTATAGGGGCCAGGGGCACTGAAGCTTTCTTT
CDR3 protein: CASSIGARGTEAFF

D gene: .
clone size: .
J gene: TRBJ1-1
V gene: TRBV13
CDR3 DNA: TGTGCCAGCAGCTTAAGGTTCGTTCGGGGGCCGCGAGGGCTCGAAGCTTTCTTT
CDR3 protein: CASSLRFVRGPRGLEAFF

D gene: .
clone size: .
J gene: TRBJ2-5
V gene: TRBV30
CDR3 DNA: TGTGCCTGGAGTGTACTCGGGGGCAGAGAGACCCAGTACTTC
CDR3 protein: CAWSVLGGRETQYF